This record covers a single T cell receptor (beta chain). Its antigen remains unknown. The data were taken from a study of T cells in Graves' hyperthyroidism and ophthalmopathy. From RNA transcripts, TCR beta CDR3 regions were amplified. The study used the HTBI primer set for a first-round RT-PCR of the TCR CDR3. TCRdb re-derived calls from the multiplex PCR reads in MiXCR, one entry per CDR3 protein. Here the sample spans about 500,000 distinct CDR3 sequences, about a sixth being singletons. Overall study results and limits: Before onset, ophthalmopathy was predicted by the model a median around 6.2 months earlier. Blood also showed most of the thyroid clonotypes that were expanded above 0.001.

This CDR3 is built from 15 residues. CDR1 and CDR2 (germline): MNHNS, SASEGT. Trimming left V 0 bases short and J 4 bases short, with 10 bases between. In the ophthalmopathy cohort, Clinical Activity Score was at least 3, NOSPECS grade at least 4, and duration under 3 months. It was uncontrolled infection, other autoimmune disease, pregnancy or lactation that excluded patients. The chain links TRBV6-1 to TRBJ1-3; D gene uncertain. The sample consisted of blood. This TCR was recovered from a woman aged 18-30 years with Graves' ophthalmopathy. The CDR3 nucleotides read TGTGCCAGCAGTGAAGCGAATCGAAAAGGAAACACCATATATTTT. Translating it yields CASSEANRKGNTIYF.